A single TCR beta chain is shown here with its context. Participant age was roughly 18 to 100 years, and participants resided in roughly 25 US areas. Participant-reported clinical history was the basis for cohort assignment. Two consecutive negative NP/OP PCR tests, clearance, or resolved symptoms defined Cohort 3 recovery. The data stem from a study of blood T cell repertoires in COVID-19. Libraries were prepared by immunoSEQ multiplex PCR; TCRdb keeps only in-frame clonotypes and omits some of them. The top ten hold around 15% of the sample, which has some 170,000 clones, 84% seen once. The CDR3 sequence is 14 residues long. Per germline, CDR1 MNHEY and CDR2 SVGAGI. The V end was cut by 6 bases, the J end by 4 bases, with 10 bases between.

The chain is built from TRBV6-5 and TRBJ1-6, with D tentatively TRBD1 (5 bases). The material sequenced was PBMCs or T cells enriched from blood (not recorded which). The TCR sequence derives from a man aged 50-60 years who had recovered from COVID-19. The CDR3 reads CASRGGLYNSPLHF. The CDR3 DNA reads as TGTGCCAGCAGGGGGGGACTGTATAATTCACCCCTCCACTTT.